This TCR beta chain was recovered during a study of blood T cell repertoires in COVID-19. Germline assignment: CDR1 LGHDT and CDR2 YNNKEL (reference sequence). The CDR3 is made up of 15 amino acids. V shed 5 bases and J 7 bases; nucleotides not matched to a gene: 9. The protocol was immunoSEQ multiplex PCR, while the TCRdb copy is restricted to in-frame clones and leaves out a portion. The repertoire holds about 240,000 clones, about 80% seen once, with more than 9.5% in the top ten. The sample consisted of peripheral blood. The chain couples TRBV3-1 (or the pseudogene TRBV3-2) to TRBJ2-1, with TRBD1 identical over 9 bases. The source is a woman older than 75 with acute or convalescent COVID-19. CDR3 DNA sequence: TGTGCCAGCAGCTTACCGGGACAGGGCTCGAATGAGCAGTTCTTC. Protein sequence: CASSLPGQGSNEQFF.